This T cell receptor (beta chain) emerged from a study of cytomegalovirus exposure and HLA in healthy donors. Sequenced by immunoSEQ multiplex PCR; TCRdb stores in-frame clones only, minus some. The table records a few hundred thousand clones, 80% to 90% of them present only once. Germline V gene sequence: CDR1 LNHDA, CDR2 SQIVND (reference sequence). The CDR3 spans 15 residues. The J segment lost 4 bases and the V segment lost 5 bases, leaving 7 bases of the junction unmatched. Material for sequencing was PBMCs. The TCR originated in a young woman in good health and CMV-seronegative. The chain carries TRBV19 and TRBJ2-1, with 8 bases fitting TRBD2. The CDR3 nucleotides read TGTGCCAGTAGTCTGACTAGCGTCCTATACAATGAGCAGTTCTTC. Its translation is CASSLTSVLYNEQFF.